The TCR beta chain described here comes from a study of shared clonotypes between healthy human individuals. Germline V gene lookup returns CDR1 SGDLS and CDR2 YYNGEE. The V and J ends lost 3 bases and 4 bases respectively, with 19 bases between them. CDR3 length: 17 amino acids. TCRdb keeps only in-frame clones here, not all; method: immunoSEQ multiplex PCR. This sample has roughly 1,800,000 clones; about 95% occur once, and the top ten carry 0.95% to 1.5%. Naive CD8 cells were CD45RO-negative, positively selected for CCR7, excluding terminally differentiated effector memory CD45RA+ cells. None of the donors, who were healthy HIV-negative adults, had recently had acute infections or vaccinations.

The sample consisted of naive CD8+ T cells sorted from blood. V gene TRBV9 combines with J gene TRBJ2-2; no clear D. The sequence came from a man younger than 35 in good health. In DNA form, the CDR3 reads TGTGCCAGCAGCGCTCCCCATGTGGGCAGTCCCACCGGGGAGCTGTTTTTT. The encoded protein is CASSAPHVGSPTGELFF.